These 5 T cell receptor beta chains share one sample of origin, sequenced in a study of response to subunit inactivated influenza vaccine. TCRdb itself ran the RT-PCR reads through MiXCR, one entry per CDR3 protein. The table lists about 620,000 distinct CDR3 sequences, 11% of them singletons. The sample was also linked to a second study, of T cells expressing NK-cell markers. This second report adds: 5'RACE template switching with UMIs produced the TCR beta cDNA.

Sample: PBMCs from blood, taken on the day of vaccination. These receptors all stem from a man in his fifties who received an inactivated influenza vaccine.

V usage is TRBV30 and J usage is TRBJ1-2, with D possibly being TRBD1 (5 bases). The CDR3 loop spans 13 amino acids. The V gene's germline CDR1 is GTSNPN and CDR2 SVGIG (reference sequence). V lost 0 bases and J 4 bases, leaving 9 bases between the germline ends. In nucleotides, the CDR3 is TGTGCCTGGAGTGTAGGGACCGCCTATGGCTACACCTTC. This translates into CAWSVGTAYGYTF.

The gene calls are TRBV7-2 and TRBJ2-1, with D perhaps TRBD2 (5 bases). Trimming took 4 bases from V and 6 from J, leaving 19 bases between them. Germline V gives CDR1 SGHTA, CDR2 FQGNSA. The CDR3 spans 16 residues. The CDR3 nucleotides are TGTGCCAGCAGCTCCCAGTCCTCCGGGATTTCCAATGAGCAGTTCTTC. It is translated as CASSSQSSGISNEQFF.

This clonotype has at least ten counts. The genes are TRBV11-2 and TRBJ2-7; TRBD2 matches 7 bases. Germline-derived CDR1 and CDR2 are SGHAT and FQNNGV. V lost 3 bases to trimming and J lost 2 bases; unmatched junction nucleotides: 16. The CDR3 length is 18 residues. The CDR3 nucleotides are TGTGCCAGCAGCTTCAGGTTAAAGATTGCGGGAGAAGCCTACGAGCAGTACTTC. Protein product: CASSFRLKIAGEAYEQYF.

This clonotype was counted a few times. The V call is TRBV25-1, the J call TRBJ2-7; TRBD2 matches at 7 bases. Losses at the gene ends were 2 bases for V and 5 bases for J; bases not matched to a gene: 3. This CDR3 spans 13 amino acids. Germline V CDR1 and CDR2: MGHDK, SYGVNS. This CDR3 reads CASSERRENEQYF. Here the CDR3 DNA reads TGTGCCAGCAGTGAACGGCGGGAGAACGAGCAGTACTTC.

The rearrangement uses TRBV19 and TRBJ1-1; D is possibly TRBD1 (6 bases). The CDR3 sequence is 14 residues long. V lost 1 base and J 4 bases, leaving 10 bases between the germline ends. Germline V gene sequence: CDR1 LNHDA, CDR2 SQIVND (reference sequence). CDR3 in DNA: TGTGCCAGTAGTATAGGAACAGGGCGCACTGAAGCTTTCTTT. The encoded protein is CASSIGTGRTEAFF. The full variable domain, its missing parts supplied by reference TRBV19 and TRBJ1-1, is DGGITQSPKYLFRKEGQNVTLSCEQNLNHDAMYWYRQDPGQGLRLIYYSQIVNDFQKGDIAEGYSVSREKKESFPLTVTSAQKNPTAFYLCASSIGTGRTEAFFGQGTRLTVV.